A single sample is the source of the 19 T cell receptor beta chains below, sequenced in a study of blood T cells in healthy people across ages. Next came a second PCR, run for roughly 6 to 11 cycles, which used a sample-barcoded 5' primer along with a J-beta primer mix. TCRdb re-called the 5' RACE reads with MiXCR, one entry per CDR3 protein. The table lists roughly 680,000 distinct CDR3 sequences, around 50% of them singletons. Sample: blood. The origin of the receptors is a woman of 80 years or more in good health.

V gene TRBV14 combines with J gene TRBJ2-7; D ambiguous. V gave up 3 bases and J gave up 2 bases, with 14 bases separating them. Germline V lookup: CDR1 SGHDN, CDR2 FVKESK. The CDR3 extends over 15 amino acids. CDR3 residues: CASSQNEALPYEQYF. CDR3 sequence (DNA): TGTGCCAGCAGCCAGAATGAGGCCCTTCCCTACGAGCAGTACTTC. The full variable domain, with the rest looked up from reference TRBV14 and TRBJ2-7, is EAGVTQFPSHSVIEKGQTVTLRCDPISGHDNLYWYRRVMGKEIKFLLHFVKESKQDESGMPNNRFLAERTGGTYSTLKVQPAELEDSGVYFCASSQNEALPYEQYFGPGTRLTVT.

The gene calls are TRBV5-1 and TRBJ2-6; D is ambiguous. The CDR3 loop spans 15 amino acids. V gave up 0 bases and J gave up 3 bases, with 7 bases separating them. Germline CDR1 reads SGHRS; CDR2 reads YFSETQ. CDR3 in DNA: TGCGCCAGCAGCTTGGAAGGTGGTGGGGCCAACGTCCTGACTTTC. It translates to CASSLEGGGANVLTF.

V is TRBV6-2 or TRBV6-3 and J is TRBJ1-4; D possibly corresponds to TRBD1 (5 bases). V gave up 2 bases and J gave up 5 bases, with 15 bases separating them. CDR3 length: 16 residues. Germline V gives CDR1 MNHEY, CDR2 SVGEGT. DNA for the CDR3: TGTGCCAGCAGTTACGCGGACGCTTCAGGGAATGAAAAACTGTTTTTT. Translation: CASSYADASGNEKLFF.

This sequence joins TRBV4-2 and TRBJ1-1, with TRBD1 identical over 10 bases. Looked up from germline, CDR1 is LGHNA and CDR2 is YNFKEQ. The CDR3 loop spans 15 amino acids. The junction had 4 bases not matched to a gene; V was cut back by 3 bases and J by 3 bases. In DNA, the CDR3 is TGTGCCAGCAGCCAGACAGGGGGCAGGGACACTGAAGCTTTCTTT. Its translation: CASSQTGGRDTEAFF.

The chain recombines TRBV10-3 with TRBJ1-2; no reliable D call. The CDR3 length is 13 residues. Per the germline V gene, CDR1 is ENHRY and CDR2 is SYGVKD. V was cut by 7 bases and J by 5 bases, with 14 bases left in between. Here the CDR3 reads CAINTNGRYGYTF. The CDR3 DNA reads TGTGCCATCAACACCAACGGCCGGTATGGCTACACCTTC.

There are many counts of this clonotype. The chain couples TRBV7-9 to TRBJ1-6; D possibly corresponds to TRBD1 (5 bases). V lost 4 bases and J lost 7, with 17 bases in between. The CDR3 sequence is 16 residues long. Germline V gene data show CDR1 as SEHNR and CDR2 as FQNEAQ (reference sequence). CDR3: CASSSALTVPNSPLHF. DNA of the CDR3: TGTGCCAGCAGCTCCGCCCTGACAGTTCCGAATTCACCCCTCCACTTT.

The sample holds one count of this clonotype. The rearrangement links TRBV20-1 to TRBJ1-6; D perhaps matches TRBD1 (5 bases). V lost 2 bases and J 11 bases, leaving 16 bases between the germline ends. Germline CDR1 is DFQATT and CDR2 is SNEGSKA (reference sequence). There are 14 residues in the CDR3. DNA for the CDR3: TGCAGTGCTAGACCGGGACCCCCAACGGCACCCCTCCACTTT. Translation gives CSARPGPPTAPLHF.

This chain joins TRBV27 and TRBJ2-3; a weak D match, TRBD2 (5 bases). Germline CDR1 reads MNHEY; CDR2 reads SMNVEV (reference sequence). CDR3 size: 15 residues. The ends were cut back, 3 bases at V and 1 base at J, with 11 bases in the middle. The CDR3 DNA is TGTGCCAGCAGTTTCGAACTAGTACGCACAGATACGCAGTATTTT. Amino acid sequence: CASSFELVRTDTQYF.

This clonotype occurred many times. The rearrangement joins TRBV7-9 to TRBJ2-7, with D maybe TRBD2 (6 bases). Germline V gene data show CDR1 as SEHNR and CDR2 as FQNEAQ (reference sequence). With 1 base removed from V and 12 bases from J, the gap between germline ends came to 10 bases. This CDR3 is 11 amino acids long. As DNA, the CDR3 is TGTGCCAGCAGCTTAGTGGGACTCTCGTACTTC. As protein: CASSLVGLSYF.

This rearrangement joins TRBV10-3 to TRBJ1-2; no clear D gene. Germline CDR1 and CDR2: ENHRY and SYGVKD. This CDR3 is built from 12 residues. Trimming cost V 4 bases and J 4 bases, with 7 bases left between them. The CDR3 spells CAISGTGYGYTF. As DNA, the CDR3 is TGTGCCATCAGTGGGACGGGCTATGGCTACACCTTC.

This clonotype was recorded many times. The V call is TRBV27, the J call TRBJ2-3; 7 bases are a match to TRBD1. Germline trimming cut 5 bases from V and 6 bases from J; bases unmatched to any gene: 8. CDR1 is MNHEY and CDR2 is SMNVEV in the germline V gene (reference sequence). The CDR3 contains 14 residues. The CDR3 coding sequence is TGTGCCAGCAGTCACGGACAGGATCTCGATACGCAGTATTTT. The encoded protein is CASSHGQDLDTQYF.

The chain recombines TRBV9 with TRBJ2-1; D remains ambiguous. Germline CDR1 is SGDLS and CDR2 is YYNGEE. V lost 0 bases and J lost 8, with 12 bases in between. The CDR3 loop spans 14 amino acids. CDR3 loop: CASSVGWVVDEQFF. CDR3 bases: TGTGCCAGCAGCGTAGGGTGGGTCGTGGATGAGCAGTTCTTC.

This clonotype was picked up many times. This sequence joins TRBV7-2 and TRBJ2-7, with D unclear. V was pared by 1 base and J by 5 bases, with 12 bases between. This CDR3 is built from 14 residues. CDR1 is SGHTA, CDR2 FQGNSA, per germline. CDR3 loop: CASSLGWVVDEQYF. CDR3 DNA: TGTGCCAGCAGCTTAGGCTGGGTCGTAGACGAGCAGTACTTC. Based on the CDR3 plus reference TRBV7-2 and TRBJ2-7, the full variable domain is GAGVSQSPSNKVTEKGKDVELRCDPISGHTALYWYRQSLGQGLEFLIYFQGNSAPDKSGLPSDRFSAERTGGSVSTLTIQRTQQEDSAVYLCASSLGWVVDEQYFGPGTRLTVT.

This rearrangement joins TRBV15 to TRBJ1-2, with 7 bases that match TRBD1. Per the germline V gene, CDR1 is LNHNV and CDR2 is YYDKDF (reference sequence). The CDR3 extends over 14 amino acids. J was trimmed by 0 bases and V by 9 bases; bases with no gene match: 7. CDR3 region: CATQRTGPNYGYTF. DNA for the CDR3: TGTGCCACACAACGGACAGGACCTAACTATGGCTACACCTTC.

The rearrangement links TRBV5-1 to TRBJ2-1, with D perhaps matching TRBD1 (6 bases). Germline V gene data show CDR1 as SGHRS and CDR2 as YFSETQ. This CDR3 region has 15 residues. The V gene lost 0 bases and the J gene lost 4 bases, with 11 bases spanning the gap. CDR3 in amino acids: CASSLVQGLYNEQFF. Here the CDR3 DNA reads TGCGCCAGCAGCTTGGTACAGGGCCTTTACAATGAGCAGTTCTTC.

The rearrangement uses TRBV15 and TRBJ2-1, with 8 bases lining up with TRBD1. The J call may be in error: the DNA end matches TRBJ2-7 better. Germline assignment: CDR1 LNHNV and CDR2 YYDKDF (reference sequence). The CDR3 sequence is 14 residues long. CDR3 in DNA: TGTGCCACCACCCAGACAGGGGCAGCCTACGAGCAGTACTTC. As protein: CATTQTGAAYEQYF.

V and J are TRBV28 and TRBJ2-5; 8 bases line up with TRBD1. The CDR3 has 16 amino acids. Germline CDR1 reads MDHEN; CDR2 reads SYDVKM. The ends lost 6 bases at V and 4 bases at J; junction bases unmatched: 13. CDR3 residues: CASRSSRTGQAETQYF. CDR3 bases: TGTGCCAGCAGATCTTCCAGGACAGGGCAAGCAGAGACCCAGTACTTC.

The rearrangement links TRBV30 to TRBJ2-1, with 11 nucleotides matching TRBD2. This CDR3 region has 16 residues. Losses at the gene ends were 1 base for V and 7 bases for J; bases not matched to a gene: 9. Germline V gene lookup returns CDR1 GTSNPN and CDR2 SVGIG (reference sequence). CDR3 coding DNA: TGTGCCTGGAGTGACATACTAGCGGGAGTGTTGAATGAGCAGTTCTTC. This translates into CAWSDILAGVLNEQFF.

The table lists this clonotype with many counts. This rearrangement joins TRBV7-9 to TRBJ2-5, with D perhaps TRBD1 (6 bases). Per germline, CDR1 SEHNR and CDR2 FQNEAQ (reference sequence). Trimming took off 5 bases at V and 4 bases at J, with 14 bases between the two ends. The CDR3 is 14 residues long. Here the CDR3 DNA reads TGTGCCAGCAGCCATTGGACAGTCCGAGAGACCCAGTACTTC. Its translation is CASSHWTVRETQYF.